This T cell receptor beta chain was identified during a study of Ad26.COV2.S vaccination and SARS-CoV-2 variants. Whole-study context: Dosing was one shot or two shots 56 days apart.

The table came from immunoSEQ multiplex PCR; TCRdb's copy has only in-frame clones and leaves some out. In the table there are a few hundred thousand clones, about nine tenths of which are singletons. The CDR3 is made up of 13 amino acids. V was pared by 3 bases and J by 3 bases, with 7 bases between. CDR1 is MNHEY and CDR2 is SVGAGI in the germline V gene. Treatment defined: around 19 received Ad26.COV2.S at low or high dose, single or two shots; about five received placebo; per-sample allocation not given. Sampling took place 63 days after the first vaccine or placebo injection. Specimen: peripheral blood, collected in a trial of Ad26.COV2.S vaccine versus placebo. The chain recombines TRBV6-5 with TRBJ2-3; D gene uncertain. This clonotype originated in a person between 18 and 65 years old who received the Ad26.COV2.S COVID-19 vaccine or a placebo. CDR3 loop: CASSYEATDTQYF. DNA of the CDR3: TGTGCCAGCAGTTATGAGGCGACAGATACGCAGTATTTT.